Listed here is a single T cell receptor (beta chain). Its target is not known. The sample's time point: time of PML onset. PML in natalizumab-treated patients developed after between roughly 16 and 60 months of natalizumab therapy. Every listed patient previously received interferon beta; all PML patients were women. This specimen comes from a study of multiple sclerosis patients with progressive multifocal leukoencephalopathy. Points from the study as a whole: Clones expanded at PML were already present before and during natalizumab.

Produced via immunoSEQ multiplex PCR; TCRdb's table is partial and in-frame only. The sample contains more than 30,000 clones, 80% to 90% of which appear only once. CDR1 is MNHNY and CDR2 is SVGAGI in the germline V gene (reference sequence). With 0 bases removed from V and 5 bases from J, the gap between germline ends came to 10 bases. This CDR3 region has 14 residues. This sample comprised PBMCs, obtained from a patient treated with natalizumab. This TCR came from a woman in her thirties or forties with progressive multifocal leukoencephalopathy. The chain has TRBV6-6 and TRBJ2-5, with D possibly TRBD2 on 5 matching bases. The CDR3 nucleotides are TGTGCCAGCAGTTACTCCCAGCGAGGGGAGACCCAGTACTTC. This codes for CASSYSQRGETQYF.